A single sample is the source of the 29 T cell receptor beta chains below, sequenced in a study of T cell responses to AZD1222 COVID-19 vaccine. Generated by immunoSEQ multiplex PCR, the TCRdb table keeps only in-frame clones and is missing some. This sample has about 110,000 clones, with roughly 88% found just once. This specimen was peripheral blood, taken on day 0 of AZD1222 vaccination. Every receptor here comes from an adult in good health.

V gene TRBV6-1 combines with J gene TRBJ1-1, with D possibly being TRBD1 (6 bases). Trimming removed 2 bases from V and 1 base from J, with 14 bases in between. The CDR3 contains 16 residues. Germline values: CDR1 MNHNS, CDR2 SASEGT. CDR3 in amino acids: CASSEFWGRENTEAFF. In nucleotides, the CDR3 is TGTGCCAGCAGTGAATTCTGGGGGCGGGAGAACACTGAAGCTTTCTTT.

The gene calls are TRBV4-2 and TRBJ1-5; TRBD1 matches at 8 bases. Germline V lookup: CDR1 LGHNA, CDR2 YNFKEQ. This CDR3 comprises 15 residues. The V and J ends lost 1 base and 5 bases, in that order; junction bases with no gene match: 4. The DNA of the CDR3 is TGTGCCAGCAGCCAAGGGACAGGGAAGGATCAGCCCCAGCATTTT. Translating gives CASSQGTGKDQPQHF.

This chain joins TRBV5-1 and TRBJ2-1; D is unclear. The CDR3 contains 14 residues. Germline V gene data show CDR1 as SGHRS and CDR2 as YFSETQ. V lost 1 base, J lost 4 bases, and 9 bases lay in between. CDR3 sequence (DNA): TGCGCCAGCAGCTTGACTGCCGCATACAATGAGCAGTTCTTC. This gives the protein CASSLTAAYNEQFF.

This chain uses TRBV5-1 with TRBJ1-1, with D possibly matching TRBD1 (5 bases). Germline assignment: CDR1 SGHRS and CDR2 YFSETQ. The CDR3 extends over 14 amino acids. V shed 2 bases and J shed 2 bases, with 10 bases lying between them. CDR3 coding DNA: TGCGCCAGCAGCTTCGACAGCGGTAACACTGAAGCTTTCTTT. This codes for CASSFDSGNTEAFF.

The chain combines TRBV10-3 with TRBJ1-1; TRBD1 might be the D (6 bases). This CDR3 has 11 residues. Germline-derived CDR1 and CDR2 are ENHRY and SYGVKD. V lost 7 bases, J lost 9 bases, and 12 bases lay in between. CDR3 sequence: CAITQGSKAFF. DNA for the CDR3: TGTGCCATCACCCAGGGGTCTAAAGCTTTCTTT.

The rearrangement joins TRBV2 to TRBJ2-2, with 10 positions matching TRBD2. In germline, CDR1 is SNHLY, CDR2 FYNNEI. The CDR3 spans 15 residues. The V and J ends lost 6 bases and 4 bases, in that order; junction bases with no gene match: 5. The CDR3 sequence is CASRTSGMITGELFF. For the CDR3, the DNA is TGTGCCAGCAGAACTAGCGGGATGATCACCGGGGAGCTGTTTTTT.

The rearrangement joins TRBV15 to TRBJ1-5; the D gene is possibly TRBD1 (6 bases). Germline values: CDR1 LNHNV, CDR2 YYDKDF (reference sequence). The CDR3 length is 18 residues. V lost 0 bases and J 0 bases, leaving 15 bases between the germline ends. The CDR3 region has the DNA TGTGCCACCAGCAGAGAGGACAGACGACTCATTAGCAATCAGCCCCAGCATTTT. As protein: CATSREDRRLISNQPQHF.

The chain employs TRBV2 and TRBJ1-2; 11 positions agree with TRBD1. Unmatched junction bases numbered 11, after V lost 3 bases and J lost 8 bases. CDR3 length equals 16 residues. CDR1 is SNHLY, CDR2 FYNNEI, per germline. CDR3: CASSEQGGQGAGGYTF. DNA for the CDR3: TGTGCCAGCAGTGAGCAAGGAGGACAGGGGGCTGGGGGCTACACCTTC.

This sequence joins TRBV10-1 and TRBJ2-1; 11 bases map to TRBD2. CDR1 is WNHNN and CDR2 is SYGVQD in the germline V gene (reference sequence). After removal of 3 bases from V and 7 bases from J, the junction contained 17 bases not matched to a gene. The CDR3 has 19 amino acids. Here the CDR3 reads CASSEPGTSGYGVKNEQFF. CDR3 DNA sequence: TGCGCCAGCAGTGAACCTGGGACTAGCGGTTACGGGGTGAAGAATGAGCAGTTCTTC.

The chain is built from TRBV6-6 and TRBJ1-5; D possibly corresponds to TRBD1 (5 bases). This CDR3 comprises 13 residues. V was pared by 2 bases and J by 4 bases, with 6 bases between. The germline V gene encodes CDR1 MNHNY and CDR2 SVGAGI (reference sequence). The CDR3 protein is CASSYGANQPQHF. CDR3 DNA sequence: TGTGCCAGCAGTTACGGGGCTAATCAGCCCCAGCATTTT.

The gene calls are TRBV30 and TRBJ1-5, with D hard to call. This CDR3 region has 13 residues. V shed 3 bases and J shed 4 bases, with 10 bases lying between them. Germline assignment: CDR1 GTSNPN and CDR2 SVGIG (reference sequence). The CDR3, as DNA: TGTGCCTGGAGCTCCGGGCCGAATCAGCCCCAGCATTTT. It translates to CAWSSGPNQPQHF.

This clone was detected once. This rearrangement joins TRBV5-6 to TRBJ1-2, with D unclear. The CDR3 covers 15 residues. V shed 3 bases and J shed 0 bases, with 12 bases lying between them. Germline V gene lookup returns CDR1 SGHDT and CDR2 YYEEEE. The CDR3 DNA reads TGTGCCAGCAGCTCCGACCTCGCCCCTAACTATGGCTACACCTTC. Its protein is CASSSDLAPNYGYTF.

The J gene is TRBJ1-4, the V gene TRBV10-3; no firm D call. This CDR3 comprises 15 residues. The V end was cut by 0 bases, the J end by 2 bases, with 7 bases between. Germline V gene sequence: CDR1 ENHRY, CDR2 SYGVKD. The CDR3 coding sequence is TGTGCCATCAGTGAGTCGATGGGGACTAATGAAAAACTGTTTTTT. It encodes CAISESMGTNEKLFF.

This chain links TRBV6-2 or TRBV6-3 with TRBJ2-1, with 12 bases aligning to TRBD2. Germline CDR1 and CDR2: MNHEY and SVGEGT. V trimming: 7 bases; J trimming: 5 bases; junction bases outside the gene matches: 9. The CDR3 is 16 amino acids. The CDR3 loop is CASTPTGLAGHNEQFF. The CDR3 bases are TGTGCCAGCACCCCGACCGGACTAGCGGGGCACAATGAGCAGTTCTTC.

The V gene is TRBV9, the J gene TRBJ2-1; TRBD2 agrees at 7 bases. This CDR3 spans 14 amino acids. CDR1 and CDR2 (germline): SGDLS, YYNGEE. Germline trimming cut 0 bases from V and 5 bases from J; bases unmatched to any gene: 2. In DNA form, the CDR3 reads TGTGCCAGCAGCGTAGGAGCGGGGAACAATGAGCAGTTCTTC. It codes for CASSVGAGNNEQFF.

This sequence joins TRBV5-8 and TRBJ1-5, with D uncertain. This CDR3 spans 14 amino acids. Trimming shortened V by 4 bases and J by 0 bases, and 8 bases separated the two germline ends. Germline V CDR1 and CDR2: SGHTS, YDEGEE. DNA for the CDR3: TGTGCCAGCAGCCCTGCTAATAGCAATCAGCCCCAGCATTTT. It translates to CASSPANSNQPQHF.

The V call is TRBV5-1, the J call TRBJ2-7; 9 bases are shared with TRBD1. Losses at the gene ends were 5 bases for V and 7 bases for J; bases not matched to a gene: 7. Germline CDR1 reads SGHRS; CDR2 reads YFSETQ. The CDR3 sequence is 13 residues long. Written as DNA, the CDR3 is TGCGCCAGCAGGGGGACAGGGCGGCAAGAGCAGTACTTC. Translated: CASRGTGRQEQYF.

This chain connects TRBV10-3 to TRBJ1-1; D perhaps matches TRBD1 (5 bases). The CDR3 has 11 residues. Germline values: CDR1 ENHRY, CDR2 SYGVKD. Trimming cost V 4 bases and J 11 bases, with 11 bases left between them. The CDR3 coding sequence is TGTGCCATCAGTGGGCAGGGTGAGGCTTTCTTT. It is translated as CAISGQGEAFF.

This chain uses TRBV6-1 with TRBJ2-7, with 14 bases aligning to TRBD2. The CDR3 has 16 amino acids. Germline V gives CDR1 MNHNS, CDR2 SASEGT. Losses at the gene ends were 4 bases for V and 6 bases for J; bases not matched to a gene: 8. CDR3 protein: CASSAPLTSGRAEQYF. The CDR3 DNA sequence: TGTGCCAGCAGTGCTCCTTTGACTAGCGGGAGGGCCGAGCAGTACTTC.

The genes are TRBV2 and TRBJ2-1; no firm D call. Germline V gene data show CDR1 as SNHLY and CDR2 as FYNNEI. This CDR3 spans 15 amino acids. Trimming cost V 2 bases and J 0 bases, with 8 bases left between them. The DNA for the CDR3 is TGTGCCAGCAGTGAATCCTACAGCTCCTACAATGAGCAGTTCTTC. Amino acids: CASSESYSSYNEQFF.

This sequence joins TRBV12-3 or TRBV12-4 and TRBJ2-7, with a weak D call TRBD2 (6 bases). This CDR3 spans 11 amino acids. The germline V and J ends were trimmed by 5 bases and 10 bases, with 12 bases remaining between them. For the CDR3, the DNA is TGTGCCAGCAGTAGGACGGGGGTACAGTACTTC. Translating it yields CASSRTGVQYF.

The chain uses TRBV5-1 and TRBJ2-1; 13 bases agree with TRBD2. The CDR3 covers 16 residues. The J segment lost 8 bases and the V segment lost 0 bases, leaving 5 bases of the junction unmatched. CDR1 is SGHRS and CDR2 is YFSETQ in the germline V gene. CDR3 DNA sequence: TGCGCCAGCAGCTTGGGCGGGACTAGCGGGACCGATGAGCAGTTCTTC. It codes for CASSLGGTSGTDEQFF.

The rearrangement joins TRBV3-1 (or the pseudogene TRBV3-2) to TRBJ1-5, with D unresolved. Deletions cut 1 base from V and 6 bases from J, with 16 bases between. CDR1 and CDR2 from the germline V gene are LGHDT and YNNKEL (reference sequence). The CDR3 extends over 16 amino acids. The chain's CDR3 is CASSQGSPEGGQPQHF. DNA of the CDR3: TGTGCCAGCAGCCAAGGGTCACCCGAGGGCGGTCAGCCCCAGCATTTT.

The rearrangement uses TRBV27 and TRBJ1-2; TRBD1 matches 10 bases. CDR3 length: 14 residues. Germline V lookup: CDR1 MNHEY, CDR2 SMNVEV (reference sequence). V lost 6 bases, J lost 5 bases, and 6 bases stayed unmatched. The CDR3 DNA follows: TGTGCCAGCAGGACAGGGGGCAGTGGGTATGGCTACACCTTC. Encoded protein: CASRTGGSGYGYTF.

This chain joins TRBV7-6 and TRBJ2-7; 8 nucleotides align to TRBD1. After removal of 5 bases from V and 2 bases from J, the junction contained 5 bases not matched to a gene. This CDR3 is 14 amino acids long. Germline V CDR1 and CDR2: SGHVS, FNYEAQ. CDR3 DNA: TGTGCCAGCAGCCCCGACAGGGGCGCCTACGAGCAGTACTTC. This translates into CASSPDRGAYEQYF.

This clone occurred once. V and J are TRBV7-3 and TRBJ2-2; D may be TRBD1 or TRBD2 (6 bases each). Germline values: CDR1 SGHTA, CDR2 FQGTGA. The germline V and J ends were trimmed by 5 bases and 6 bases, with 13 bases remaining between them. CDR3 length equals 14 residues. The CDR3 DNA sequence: TGTGCCAGCAGCCCGCCGGGGGCGGCCGGGGAGCTGTTTTTT. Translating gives CASSPPGAAGELFF.

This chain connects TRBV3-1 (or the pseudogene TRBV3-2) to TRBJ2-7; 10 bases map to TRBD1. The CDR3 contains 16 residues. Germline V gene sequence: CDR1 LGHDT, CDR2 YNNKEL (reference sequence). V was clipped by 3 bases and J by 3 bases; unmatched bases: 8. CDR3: CASSQDRGSSHYEQYF. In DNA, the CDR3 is TGTGCCAGCAGCCAGGACAGGGGGTCATCCCACTACGAGCAGTACTTC.

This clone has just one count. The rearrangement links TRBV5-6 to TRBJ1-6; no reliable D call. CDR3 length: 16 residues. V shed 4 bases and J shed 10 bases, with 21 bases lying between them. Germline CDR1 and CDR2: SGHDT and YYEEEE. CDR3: CASSPQVSSTFSPLHF. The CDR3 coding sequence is TGTGCCAGCAGCCCGCAGGTGTCGAGTACCTTCTCACCCCTCCACTTT.

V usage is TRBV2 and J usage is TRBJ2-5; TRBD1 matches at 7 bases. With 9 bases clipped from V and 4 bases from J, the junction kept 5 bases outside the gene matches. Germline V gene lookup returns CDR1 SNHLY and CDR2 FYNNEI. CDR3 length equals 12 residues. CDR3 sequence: CASRNRGETQYF. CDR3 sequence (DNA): TGTGCCAGTAGGAACAGGGGAGAGACCCAGTACTTC.